The 15 T cell receptor beta chains below were found in one sample sequenced in a study of cytotoxic CD8 clonotypes in ibrutinib-treated CLL. Libraries were prepared by immunoSEQ multiplex PCR; TCRdb keeps only in-frame clonotypes and omits some of them. Among about 310,000 clones listed, just under 80% were seen once. The starting material was PBMCs, obtained before ibrutinib treatment. Receptors were obtained from a human donor with chronic lymphocytic leukemia.

This sequence joins TRBV5-1 and TRBJ2-1; 10 bases agree with TRBD1. There are 13 residues in the CDR3. CDR1 SGHRS and CDR2 YFSETQ come from the germline V gene. The trim removed 4 bases at V and 8 bases at J, leaving 3 bases unmatched. CDR3 loop: CASSHGTGDEQFF. The CDR3 DNA is TGCGCCAGCAGCCACGGGACAGGGGATGAGCAGTTCTTC.

This clone was seen a handful of times. V usage is TRBV9 and J usage is TRBJ1-5; D gene unclear. The germline V gene has CDR1 SGDLS and CDR2 YYNGEE. The CDR3 length is 14 residues. V gave up 0 bases and J gave up 0 bases, with 4 bases separating them. The CDR3 loop reads CASSVGDSNQPQHF. For the CDR3, the DNA is TGTGCCAGCAGCGTAGGAGATAGCAATCAGCCCCAGCATTTT.

The table lists this clone with a few counts. The rearrangement links TRBV7-2 to TRBJ2-1, with D perhaps TRBD1 or TRBD2 (5 bases each). Trimming stripped 2 bases from V and 6 bases from J, with 14 bases between. Germline CDR1 and CDR2: SGHTA and FQGNSA. This CDR3 has 15 amino acids. The CDR3, as DNA: TGTGCCAGCAGCTTAAACCTGGGGCGGGCCAATGAGCAGTTCTTC. Protein sequence: CASSLNLGRANEQFF.

The chain is built from TRBV30 and TRBJ2-1, with TRBD1 identical over 8 bases. The J segment lost 1 base and the V segment lost 8 bases, leaving 1 base of the junction unmatched. The germline gives CDR1 GTSNPN, CDR2 SVGIG (reference sequence). The CDR3 runs to 12 residues. CDR3 protein: CAGQGSYNEQFF. The CDR3 DNA is TGTGCCGGACAGGGTTCCTACAATGAGCAGTTCTTC.

The chain combines TRBV5-6 with TRBJ2-7; TRBD2 matches at 16 bases. The germline V gene has CDR1 SGHDT and CDR2 YYEEEE. The V and J ends lost 4 bases and 2 bases, in that order; junction bases with no gene match: 3. The CDR3 runs to 16 residues. In DNA form, the CDR3 reads TGTGCCAGCAGCACCGGGACTAGCGGGAGGGCCTACGAGCAGTACTTC. Translation: CASSTGTSGRAYEQYF.

The chain combines TRBV27 with TRBJ2-7; 8 bases agree with TRBD2. V gave up 5 bases and J gave up 7 bases; unmatched junction bases: 10. In germline, CDR1 is MNHEY, CDR2 SMNVEV (reference sequence). This CDR3 contains 14 residues. This CDR3 reads CASSVSGREWEQYF. In nucleotides, the CDR3 is TGTGCCAGCAGTGTCAGCGGGAGAGAATGGGAGCAGTACTTC.

This chain uses TRBV9 with TRBJ2-5; D gene uncertain. This CDR3 region has 14 residues. Deletions cut 4 bases from V and 4 bases from J, with 14 bases between. In germline, CDR1 is SGDLS, CDR2 YYNGEE. The DNA of the CDR3 is TGTGCCAGCAGCCCCCTTTCTTTGGGAGAGACCCAGTACTTC. Translated: CASSPLSLGETQYF.

In DNA, the CDR3 is TGTGCCAGCAGTTCCTCCACAGGAGTTTACGATGGCTACACCTTC. As protein: CASSSSTGVYDGYTF. The chain couples TRBV28 to TRBJ1-2; a weak D match, TRBD1 (5 bases). The germline V gene has CDR1 MDHEN and CDR2 SYDVKM. This CDR3 spans 15 amino acids. V was clipped by 4 bases and J by 6 bases, with 18 bases between them.

V and J are TRBV30 and TRBJ1-3; D is unclear. Germline V CDR1 and CDR2: GTSNPN, SVGIG (reference sequence). The CDR3 loop spans 15 amino acids. Between the trimmed V and J ends, which lost 0 bases and 3 bases, there was a span of 12 bases. The CDR3 coding sequence is TGTGCCTGGAGTGTAGGTTCAGCAGGTGGAAACACCATATATTTT. It specifies CAWSVGSAGGNTIYF. The full variable domain, rest sourced from reference TRBV30 and TRBJ1-3, is SQTIHQWPATLVQPVGSPLSLECTVEGTSNPNLYWYRQAAGRGLQLLFYSVGIGQISSEVPQNLSASRPQDRQFILSSKKLLLSDSGFYLCAWSVGSAGGNTIYFGEGSWLTVV.

The rearrangement links TRBV5-3 to TRBJ1-2; D remains ambiguous. TRBV5-3 is marked as an open reading frame, function uncertain. V was trimmed by 0 bases and J by 2 bases, leaving 5 bases between them. The CDR3 loop spans 13 amino acids. CDR3 amino acids: CARSLVPNYGYTF. The DNA of the CDR3 is TGTGCCAGAAGCTTGGTGCCCAACTATGGCTACACCTTC.

V is TRBV5-4 and J is TRBJ2-2, with D unresolved. V shed 5 bases and J shed 3 bases, with 5 bases lying between them. Germline CDR1 reads SGHNT; CDR2 reads YYREEE (reference sequence). CDR3 length: 12 residues. The CDR3 is CASRPDTGELFF. CDR3 coding DNA: TGTGCCAGCAGGCCTGACACCGGGGAGCTGTTTTTT. Looking up the rest from reference TRBV5-4 and TRBJ2-2 gives the full variable domain: ETGVTQSPTHLIKTRGQQVTLRCSSQSGHNTVSWYQQALGQGPQFIFQYYREEENGRGNFPPRFSGLQFPNYSSELNVNALELDDSALYLCASRPDTGELFFGEGSRLTVL.

DNA of the CDR3: TGCGCCAGCAGTCCACGGGAGGGCGGGGGAGATACGCAGTATTTT. Amino acid sequence: CASSPREGGGDTQYF. This chain uses TRBV5-1 with TRBJ2-3; 8 bases fit TRBD2. The J segment lost 5 bases and the V segment lost 5 bases, leaving 10 bases of the junction unmatched. CDR1 is SGHRS, CDR2 YFSETQ, per germline. The CDR3 runs to 15 residues.

The genes are TRBV28 and TRBJ2-4; 9 bases map to TRBD2. The CDR3 covers 14 residues. V lost 5 bases and J lost 7; bases outside the gene matches: 6. Germline values: CDR1 MDHEN, CDR2 SYDVKM. CDR3: CASSKASGDNIQYF. In DNA, the CDR3 is TGTGCCAGCAGTAAGGCTAGCGGGGACAACATTCAGTACTTC.

V and J are TRBV7-3 and TRBJ1-1; possibly TRBD1 for D (5 bases). The CDR3 length is 16 residues. Per germline, CDR1 SGHTA and CDR2 FQGTGA. Deletions cut 5 bases from V and 1 base from J, with 17 bases between. The CDR3 sequence: CASSPQDDTGNTEAFF. As DNA, the CDR3 is TGTGCCAGCAGCCCGCAGGACGATACAGGGAACACTGAAGCTTTCTTT.

The V and J genes are TRBV6-1 and TRBJ2-7, with TRBD1 matching 9 bases. The germline V gene has CDR1 MNHNS and CDR2 SASEGT. This CDR3 contains 17 residues. The V and J ends lost 3 bases and 2 bases, in that order; junction bases with no gene match: 11. CDR3 amino acids: CASSEGFPGQGTYEQYF. CDR3 nucleotide sequence: TGTGCCAGCAGTGAGGGGTTCCCGGGACAGGGAACCTACGAGCAGTACTTC.